A single sample is the source of the 3 T cell receptor beta chains below, sequenced in a study of shared clonotypes between healthy human individuals. TCRdb keeps only in-frame clones here, not all; method: immunoSEQ multiplex PCR. The sample lists a few million clones, around 95% occurring once. The specimen sequenced was naive CD4+ T cells sorted from blood. Sample subset: CD45RA+ positively selected. The source is a man between 18 and 35 years old in good health.

The rearrangement links TRBV11-3 to TRBJ2-2; D gene unclear. The CDR3 has 14 amino acids. Germline-derived CDR1 and CDR2 are SGHNT and YENEEA. V shed 1 base and J shed 0 bases, with 3 bases lying between them. This chain's CDR3 is CASSLAANTGELFF. The CDR3 nucleotides are TGTGCCAGCAGCTTAGCTGCGAACACCGGGGAGCTGTTTTTT.

This clone was detected once. J is TRBJ1-5 and V is TRBV27, with D possibly being TRBD1 (6 bases). V lost 2 bases to trimming and J lost 5 bases, with 10 bases between them. This CDR3 comprises 14 residues. Germline CDR1 reads MNHEY; CDR2 reads SMNVEV (reference sequence). In DNA, the CDR3 is TGTGCCAGCAGTTTAAGGGCAGGGGATCAGCCCCAGCATTTT. Amino acids: CASSLRAGDQPQHF.

The chain's CDR3 is CAWSGSGGVRETQYF. The CDR3, as DNA: TGTGCCTGGAGTGGTAGCGGGGGGGTTAGGGAGACCCAGTACTTC. This chain links TRBV30 with TRBJ2-5; 11 bases align to TRBD2. This CDR3 is built from 15 residues. The germline CDR1 and CDR2 sequences are GTSNPN and SVGIG (reference sequence). Losses at the gene ends were 1 base for V and 5 bases for J; bases not matched to a gene: 6.